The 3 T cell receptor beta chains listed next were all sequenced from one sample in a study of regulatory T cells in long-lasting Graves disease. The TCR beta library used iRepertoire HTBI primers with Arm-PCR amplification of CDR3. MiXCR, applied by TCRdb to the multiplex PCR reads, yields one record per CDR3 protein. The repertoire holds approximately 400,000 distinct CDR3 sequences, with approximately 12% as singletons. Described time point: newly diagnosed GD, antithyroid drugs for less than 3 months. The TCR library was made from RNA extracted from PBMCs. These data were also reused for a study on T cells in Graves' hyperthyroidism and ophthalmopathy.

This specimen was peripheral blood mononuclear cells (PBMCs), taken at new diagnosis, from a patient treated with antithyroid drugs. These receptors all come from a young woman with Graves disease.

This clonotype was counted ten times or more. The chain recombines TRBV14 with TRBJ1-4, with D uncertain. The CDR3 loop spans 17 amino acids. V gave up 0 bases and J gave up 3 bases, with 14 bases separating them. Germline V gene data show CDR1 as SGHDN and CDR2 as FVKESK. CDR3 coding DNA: TGTGCCAGCAGCCAAGACGAGGCGGGCGAGGCTAATGAAAAACTGTTTTTT. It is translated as CASSQDEAGEANEKLFF.

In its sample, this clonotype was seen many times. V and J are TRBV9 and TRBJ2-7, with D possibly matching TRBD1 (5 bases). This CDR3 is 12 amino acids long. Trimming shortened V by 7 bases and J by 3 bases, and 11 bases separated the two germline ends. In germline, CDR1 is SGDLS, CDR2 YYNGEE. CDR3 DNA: TGTGCCAGCGGTGACAGATACTACGAGCAGTACGTC. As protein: CASGDRYYEQYV.

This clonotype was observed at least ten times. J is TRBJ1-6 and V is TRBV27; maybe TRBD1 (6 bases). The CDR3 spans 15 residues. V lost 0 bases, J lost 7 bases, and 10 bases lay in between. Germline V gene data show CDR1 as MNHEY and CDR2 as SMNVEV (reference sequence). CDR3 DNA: TGTGCCAGCAGTTTATCGCGGACAGAGAATTCACCCCTCCACTTT. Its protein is CASSLSRTENSPLHF.